These 9 T cell receptor beta chains were sequenced from one sample in a study of T cell repertoires in cytomegalovirus infection (dated by TCRdb to about 2019). Sequencing was performed on an Illumina HiSeq 1500. TCRdb reprocessing: public reads trimmed at Q25 with fastp, clones called with MiXCR, in-frame beta chains kept. CDR3 protein sequences are deduplicated, and each keeps its most common genes and DNA. The table for this sample lists some 200,000 distinct CDR3 sequences; roughly a fifth of them were counted only once. Approximately 3% of the sample comes from the top ten. The sequencing sample was made of PBMCs. Every receptor here comes from a human donor in good health (CMV status not recorded). Some clones in this sample may be carry-over from other donors' samples.

This clonotype was seen only once. The genes are TRBV7-8 and TRBJ1-5; D ambiguous. The V and J ends lost 0 bases and 7 bases respectively, with 10 bases between them. The CDR3 is 14 residues long. Per the germline V gene, CDR1 is SGHVS and CDR2 is FQNEAQ. CDR3 in DNA: TGTGCCAGCAGCTTAGCGGGGAAGGGACAGCCCCAGCATTTT. It translates to CASSLAGKGQPQHF.

A few counts support this clonotype. The chain employs TRBV11-1 and TRBJ1-1; D is possibly TRBD1 (5 bases). The V gene's germline CDR1 is SGHAT and CDR2 FQDESV (reference sequence). With 0 bases removed from V and 1 base from J, the gap between germline ends came to 9 bases. The CDR3 is made up of 15 amino acids. The DNA for the CDR3 is TGTGCCAGCAGCTTAGCGGGACGGGAGAACACTGAAGCTTTCTTT. Its protein product is CASSLAGRENTEAFF.

V and J are TRBV24-1 and TRBJ2-3; 7 nucleotides agree with TRBD1. The germline V gene encodes CDR1 KGHDR and CDR2 SFDVKD. This CDR3 has 17 amino acids. V shed 4 bases and J 0 bases; nucleotides not matched to a gene: 9. CDR3 region: CATSDPDPGGSTDTQYF. CDR3 bases: TGTGCCACCAGTGACCCCGATCCAGGGGGAAGCACAGATACGCAGTATTTT.

This clonotype came up a few times. The junction shows a germline mismatch at one end, possibly a read error. Here the CDR3 reads CASSTRSGTSGLGSEF. As DNA, the CDR3 is TGTGCCAGCAGTACACGTAGTGGGACATCTGGACTAGGCTCCGAATTC. This chain uses TRBV6-2 or TRBV6-3 with TRBJ2-1, with a possible D match to TRBD2 (7 bases). The CDR3 length is 16 residues. Germline assignment: CDR1 MNHEY and CDR2 SVGEGT.

About this clonotype: The conserved phenylalanine or tryptophan normally closing the CDR3 is absent here, so this likely arose from a read error. The gene calls are TRBV11-1 and TRBJ1-1; D is perhaps TRBD1 (6 bases). V dropped 1 base and J dropped 1 base, with 16 bases sitting between them. The CDR3 loop spans 17 amino acids. The germline CDR1 and CDR2 sequences are SGHAT and FQDESV (reference sequence). In DNA, the CDR3 is TGTGCCAGCAGCTTAGAGCGGAACAGGGCGCCGAACACTGAAGCTTTCTCT. Encoded protein: CASSLERNRAPNTEAFS.

The table lists this clonotype with a few counts. A junction end diverges from the germline sequence, so it may reflect a read error. The chain employs TRBV7-6 and TRBJ1-5; TRBD1 might be the D (5 bases). There are 13 residues in the CDR3. CDR1 and CDR2 (germline): SGHVS, FNYEAQ. CDR3 amino acids: CASSLADNQAQHF. The DNA for the CDR3 is TGTGCCAGCAGCTTAGCGGACAATCAGGCCCAGCATTTT. Drawing the rest from reference TRBV7-6 and TRBJ1-5, the complete variable domain is GAGVSQSPRYKVTKRGQDVALRCDPISGHVSLYWYRQALGQGPEFLTYFNYEAQQDKSGLPNDRFSAERPEGSISTLTIQRTEQRDSAMYRCASSLADNQAQHFGDGTRLSIL.

The chain employs TRBV2 and TRBJ1-1; D is perhaps TRBD1 (6 bases). Germline CDR1 SNHLY, CDR2 FYNNEI. Trimming took off 7 bases at V and 0 bases at J, with 12 bases between the two ends. The CDR3 sequence is 14 residues long. CDR3 in DNA: TGTGCCAGCATTCGACAGGACGTGAACACTGAAGCTTTCTTT. Its translation: CASIRQDVNTEAFF. The full variable domain, rest sourced from reference TRBV2 and TRBJ1-1, is EPEVTQTPSHQVTQMGQEVILRCVPISNHLYFYWYRQILGQKVEFLVSFYNNEISEKSEIFDDQFSVERPDGSNFTLKIRSTKLEDSAMYFCASIRQDVNTEAFFGQGTRLTVV.

This clonotype was recorded many times. This rearrangement joins TRBV12-3 or TRBV12-4 to TRBJ2-7, with D possibly TRBD1 on 6 matching bases. This CDR3 spans 14 amino acids. Deletions cut 4 bases from V and 6 bases from J, with 16 bases between. The CDR3 coding sequence is TGTGCCAGCAGTTCATTGACAGGCCGCGGCGAGCAGTACTTC. Amino acid sequence: CASSSLTGRGEQYF.

This clonotype came up a few times. The V gene is TRBV28, the J gene TRBJ2-7; weak D call: TRBD2 (5 bases). Germline CDR1 and CDR2: MDHEN and SYDVKM. The CDR3 has 13 residues. With 6 bases removed from V and 2 bases from J, the gap between germline ends came to 11 bases. The CDR3 here is CASRRPGAYEQYF. The CDR3 bases are TGTGCCAGCAGACGACCCGGGGCCTACGAGCAGTACTTC.